These T cell receptor beta chains were read from a single sample in a study of blood T cell repertoires in COVID-19. Libraries were prepared by immunoSEQ multiplex PCR; TCRdb keeps only in-frame clonotypes and omits some of them. The table records approximately 180,000 clones, approximately 80% of them present only once. Specimen: PBMCs or T cells enriched from blood (not recorded which). The receptor source for this set is a woman aged 55-69 years with acute COVID-19. Both conserved end residues are part of each CDR3.

J gene: TRBJ1-1
V gene: TRBV18
CDR3 protein: CASSPPLSRVFF

J gene: TRBJ1-6
V gene: TRBV19
CDR3 protein: CASSDSRYSPLHF

J gene: TRBJ1-2
V gene: TRBV2
CDR3 protein: CASSDGGIANYGYTF

J gene: TRBJ1-5
V gene: TRBV6-2/TRBV6-3
CDR3 protein: CASSPSDIFLNQPQHF

J gene: TRBJ1-2
V gene: TRBV19
CDR3 protein: CASTGGRLANYGYTF

J gene: TRBJ2-2
V gene: TRBV5-1
CDR3 protein: CASIIFPTTGGNTGELFF

J gene: TRBJ2-3
V gene: TRBV20-1
CDR3 protein: CSASHRLDTQYF

J gene: TRBJ2-7
V gene: TRBV11-2
CDR3 protein: CASSLEDGGAYEQYF

J gene: TRBJ2-3
V gene: TRBV18
CDR3 protein: CASSLNPGATDTQYF

J gene: TRBJ2-2
V gene: TRBV10-3
CDR3 protein: CAISSGRQNTGELFF

J gene: TRBJ2-7
V gene: TRBV6-6
CDR3 protein: CASSSTGNEQYF

J gene: TRBJ1-2
V gene: TRBV6-2/TRBV6-3
CDR3 protein: CASSTGTGSNGYTF

J gene: TRBJ1-2
V gene: TRBV7-8
CDR3 protein: CASSLARQENGYTF

J gene: TRBJ2-1
V gene: TRBV11-2
CDR3 protein: CASSYSGPNNEQFF

J gene: TRBJ2-5
V gene: TRBV5-4
CDR3 protein: CASSTAGGLGETQYF

J gene: TRBJ2-1
V gene: TRBV19
CDR3 protein: CASSGTSGRSLSYNEQFF

J gene: TRBJ1-2
V gene: TRBV21-1
CDR3 protein: CASSTNSGQGDYTF

J gene: TRBJ2-2
V gene: TRBV2
CDR3 protein: CASKEAGELFF

J gene: TRBJ2-5
V gene: TRBV5-1
CDR3 protein: CASSLRLAGQETQYF

J gene: TRBJ2-1
V gene: TRBV11-2
CDR3 protein: CASSLAGQYNEQFF

J gene: TRBJ1-2
V gene: TRBV10-3
CDR3 protein: CAITFDRPENFGYTF

J gene: TRBJ2-7
V gene: TRBV7-9
CDR3 protein: CASVSEGGSYEQYF

J gene: TRBJ2-3
V gene: TRBV27
CDR3 protein: CASSRTSGKLDTQYF

J gene: TRBJ2-3
V gene: TRBV4-2
CDR3 protein: CASSLGTSGGAGDTQYF

J gene: TRBJ2-3
V gene: TRBV11-2
CDR3 protein: CASSLESPRPNTQYF

J gene: TRBJ1-4
V gene: TRBV18
CDR3 protein: CASSRETGENEKLFF

J gene: TRBJ2-1
V gene: TRBV19
CDR3 protein: CASSFRDRGYNEQFF

J gene: TRBJ1-5
V gene: TRBV19
CDR3 protein: CASSISGGQPQHF

J gene: TRBJ2-7
V gene: TRBV12-3/TRBV12-4
CDR3 protein: CASSFEGPYEQYF

J gene: TRBJ1-2
V gene: TRBV4-3
CDR3 protein: CASSQVAGSNYGYTF

J gene: TRBJ1-5
V gene: TRBV5-4
CDR3 protein: CASSLGIQGNQPQHF

J gene: TRBJ2-6
V gene: TRBV5-4
CDR3 protein: CASSFQSGANVLTF

J gene: TRBJ2-5
V gene: TRBV15
CDR3 protein: CATSRDKGASGAPRLSQYF

J gene: TRBJ2-7
V gene: TRBV5-4
CDR3 protein: CASSLRQGGEQYF

J gene: TRBJ2-2
V gene: TRBV27
CDR3 protein: CANTTPRQGSTGELFF

J gene: TRBJ1-5
V gene: TRBV19
CDR3 protein: CASTWRNQPQHF

J gene: TRBJ2-3
V gene: TRBV7-2
CDR3 protein: CASSYRRPRYHTDTQYF

J gene: TRBJ2-3
V gene: TRBV6-5
CDR3 protein: CASSYSRQGVYTQYF

J gene: TRBJ1-1
V gene: TRBV7-2
CDR3 protein: CASSLTGGNTEAFF

J gene: TRBJ1-2
V gene: TRBV27
CDR3 protein: CASSLSWEALLRNYGYTF

J gene: TRBJ1-2
V gene: TRBV14
CDR3 protein: CASQRDRGYGYTF

J gene: TRBJ2-5
V gene: TRBV5-1
CDR3 protein: CASSFWTGRETQYF

J gene: TRBJ2-1
V gene: TRBV18
CDR3 protein: CASSPGTSGRTRNEQFF

J gene: TRBJ2-1
V gene: TRBV7-2
CDR3 protein: CASSLWASSYNEQFF

J gene: TRBJ2-5
V gene: TRBV21-1
CDR3 protein: CASSTSSGDQETQYF

J gene: TRBJ2-3
V gene: TRBV5-1
CDR3 protein: CASSLDLHSGPLGDTQYF

J gene: TRBJ1-6
V gene: TRBV10-2
CDR3 protein: CASRTGTGGGNSPLHF

J gene: TRBJ2-5
V gene: TRBV7-2
CDR3 protein: CASSLFPPGGAGETQYF

J gene: TRBJ2-1
V gene: TRBV4-3
CDR3 protein: CASSHNRGIGEQFF

J gene: TRBJ1-2
V gene: TRBV18
CDR3 protein: CASSPDRGGYGYTF

J gene: TRBJ2-5
V gene: TRBV30
CDR3 protein: CAWADQGQGYLTQYF

J gene: TRBJ2-3
V gene: TRBV29-1
CDR3 protein: CSVLGGGTDTQYF

J gene: TRBJ2-7
V gene: TRBV4-2
CDR3 protein: CASSQDSSGSSYEQYF

J gene: TRBJ2-3
V gene: TRBV5-1
CDR3 protein: CASSLPGAGAVDTQYF

J gene: TRBJ2-3
V gene: TRBV10-3
CDR3 protein: CAISGDGNSDTQYF